This entry describes one T cell receptor (beta chain). Antigen unknown. V was shortened by 2 bases and J by 0 bases, with 7 bases between the two germline ends. This CDR3 is 14 amino acids long. In germline, CDR1 is LGHDT, CDR2 YNNKEL (reference sequence). This sample was taken from a study of T cell responses to AZD1222 COVID-19 vaccine. Study at large: It was second doses at about 4 or about 12 weeks that were pooled.

Sequencing was performed with immunoSEQ multiplex PCR; in TCRdb, only in-frame clones are kept and a portion is missing. Of roughly 130,000 clones listed, roughly 90% were seen once; the top ten hold under 3.5%. Study-level points and caveats: Repertoires in all cases were sampled only once the peak T cell response had passed. Nearly half of unique spike-specific TCRs reportedly avoided B.1.351 and B.1.1.7 mutated regions.

The specimen comprised peripheral blood, sampled on day 0 of AZD1222 vaccination. This TCR came from an adult in good health. The gene calls are TRBV3-1 (or the pseudogene TRBV3-2) and TRBJ1-1; D may be TRBD1 (5 bases). The CDR3 bases are TGTGCCAGCAGCCAAAGGGGCATGAACACTGAAGCTTTCTTT. It specifies CASSQRGMNTEAFF.